The 3 T cell receptor beta chains below all came from one sample that was sequenced in a study of blood T cell repertoires in COVID-19. TCRdb keeps only in-frame clones here, not all; method: immunoSEQ multiplex PCR. The table lists approximately 46,000 clones, 82% of them singletons, with around 4.2% in the top ten. Material for sequencing was peripheral blood. The receptors derive from a woman in her sixties or seventies with acute or convalescent COVID-19.

This clone was seen once. The chain employs TRBV10-2 and TRBJ1-5, with 9 bases fitting TRBD1. Looked up from germline, CDR1 is WSHSY and CDR2 is SAAADI. The V and J ends lost 6 bases and 3 bases, in that order; junction bases with no gene match: 6. CDR3 size: 15 residues. The CDR3 DNA reads TGCGCCAGCAGGGGGACAGGGTCCCCCAATCAGCCCCAGCATTTT. Translating gives CASRGTGSPNQPQHF.

The CDR3 here is CASGTGENTEAFF. CDR3 nucleotides: TGTGCCAGTGGGACAGGGGAGAACACTGAAGCTTTCTTT. V gene TRBV12-3 or TRBV12-4 combines with J gene TRBJ1-1; 10 positions agree with TRBD1. The CDR3 runs to 13 residues. The V segment lost 9 bases and the J segment 1 base; nucleotides outside the gene matches: 2.

This chain joins TRBV7-3 and TRBJ2-1, with D tentatively TRBD2 (6 bases). Trimming took 5 bases from V and 6 from J, leaving 20 bases between them. The CDR3 totals 16 residues. From germline, CDR1 is SGHTA and CDR2 FQGTGA. CDR3 bases: TGTGCCAGCAGCCCCTACGTAGCGGTGGACCCCAATGAGCAGTTCTTC. Residues: CASSPYVAVDPNEQFF.